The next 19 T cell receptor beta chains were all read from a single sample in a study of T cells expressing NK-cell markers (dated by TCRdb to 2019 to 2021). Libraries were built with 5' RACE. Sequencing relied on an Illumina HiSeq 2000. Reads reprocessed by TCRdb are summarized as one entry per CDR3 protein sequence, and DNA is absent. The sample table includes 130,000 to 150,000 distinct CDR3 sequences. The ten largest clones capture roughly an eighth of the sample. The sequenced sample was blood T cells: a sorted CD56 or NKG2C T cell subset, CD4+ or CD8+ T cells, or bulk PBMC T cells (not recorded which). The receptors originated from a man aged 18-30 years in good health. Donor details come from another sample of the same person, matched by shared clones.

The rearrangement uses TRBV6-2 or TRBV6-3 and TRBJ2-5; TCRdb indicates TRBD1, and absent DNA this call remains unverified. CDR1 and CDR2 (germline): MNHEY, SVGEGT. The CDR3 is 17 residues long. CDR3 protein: CASRPNRDTYPGETQYF.

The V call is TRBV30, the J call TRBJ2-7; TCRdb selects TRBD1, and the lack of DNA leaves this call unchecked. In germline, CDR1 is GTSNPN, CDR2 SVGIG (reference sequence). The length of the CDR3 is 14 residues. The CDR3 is CAWTRVSNSYEQYF.

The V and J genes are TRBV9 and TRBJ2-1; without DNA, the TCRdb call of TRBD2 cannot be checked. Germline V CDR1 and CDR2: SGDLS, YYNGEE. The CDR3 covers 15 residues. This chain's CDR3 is CASSVSGSHYNEQFF.

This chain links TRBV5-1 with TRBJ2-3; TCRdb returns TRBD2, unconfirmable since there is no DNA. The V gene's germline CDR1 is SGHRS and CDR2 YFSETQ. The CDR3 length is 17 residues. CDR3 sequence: CASSGGILAASTDTQYF.

CDR3 loop: CSARETGDEETQYF. The chain combines TRBV20-1 with TRBJ2-5; TCRdb selects TRBD1, and the lack of DNA leaves this call unchecked. From germline, CDR1 is DFQATT and CDR2 SNEGSKA (reference sequence). The CDR3 has 14 amino acids.

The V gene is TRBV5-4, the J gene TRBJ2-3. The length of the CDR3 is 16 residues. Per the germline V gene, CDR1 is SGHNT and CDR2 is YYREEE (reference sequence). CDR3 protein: CASSLFAETSTDTQYF. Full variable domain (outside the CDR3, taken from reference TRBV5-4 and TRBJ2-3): ETGVTQSPTHLIKTRGQQVTLRCSSQSGHNTVSWYQQALGQGPQFIFQYYREEENGRGNFPPRFSGLQFPNYSSELNVNALELDDSALYLCASSLFAETSTDTQYFGPGTRLTVL.

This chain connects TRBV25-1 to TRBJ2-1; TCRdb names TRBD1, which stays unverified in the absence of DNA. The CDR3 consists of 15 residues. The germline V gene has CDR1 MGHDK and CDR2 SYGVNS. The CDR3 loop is CASTKTGLPYNEQFF.

The CDR3 loop reads CASSLWGADTQYF. V and J are TRBV7-3 and TRBJ2-3; TCRdb outputs TRBD1, but without DNA this stays unchecked. The V gene's germline CDR1 is SGHTA and CDR2 FQGTGA. The CDR3 spans 13 residues.

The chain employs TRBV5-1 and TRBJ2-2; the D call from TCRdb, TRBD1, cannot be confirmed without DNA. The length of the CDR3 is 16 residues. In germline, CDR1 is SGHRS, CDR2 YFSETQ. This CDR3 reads CASSFRTGGAQGELFF.

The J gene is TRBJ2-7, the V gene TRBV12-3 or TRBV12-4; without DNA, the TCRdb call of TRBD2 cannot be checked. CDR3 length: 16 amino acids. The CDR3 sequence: CASSSQTLSGRDEQYF.

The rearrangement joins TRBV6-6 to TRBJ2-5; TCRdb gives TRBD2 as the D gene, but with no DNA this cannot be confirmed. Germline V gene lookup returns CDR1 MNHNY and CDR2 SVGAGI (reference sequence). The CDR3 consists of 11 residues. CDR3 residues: CASMDWETQYF.

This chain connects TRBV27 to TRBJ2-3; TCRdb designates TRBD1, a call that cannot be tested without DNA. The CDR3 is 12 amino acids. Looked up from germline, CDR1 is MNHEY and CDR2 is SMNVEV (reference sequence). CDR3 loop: CATRKGTDTQYF.

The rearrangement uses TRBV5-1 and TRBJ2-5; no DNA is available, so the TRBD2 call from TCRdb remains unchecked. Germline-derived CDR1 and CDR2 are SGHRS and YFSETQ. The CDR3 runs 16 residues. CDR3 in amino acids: CASSWRSRGILETQYF.

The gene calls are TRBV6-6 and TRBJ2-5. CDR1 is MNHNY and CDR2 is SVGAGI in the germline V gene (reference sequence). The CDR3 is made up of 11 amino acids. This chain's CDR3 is CASILGETQYF.

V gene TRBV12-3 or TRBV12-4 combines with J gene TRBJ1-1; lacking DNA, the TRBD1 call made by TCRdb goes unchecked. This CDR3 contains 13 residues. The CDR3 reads CASSYPGTGGAFF.

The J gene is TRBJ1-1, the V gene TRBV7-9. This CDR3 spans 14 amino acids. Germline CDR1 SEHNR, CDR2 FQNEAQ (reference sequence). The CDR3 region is CASSLDSWDTEAFF.

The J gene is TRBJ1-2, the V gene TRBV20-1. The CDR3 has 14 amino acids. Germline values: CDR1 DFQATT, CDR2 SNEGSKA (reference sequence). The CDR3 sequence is CSARDISRPYGYTF.

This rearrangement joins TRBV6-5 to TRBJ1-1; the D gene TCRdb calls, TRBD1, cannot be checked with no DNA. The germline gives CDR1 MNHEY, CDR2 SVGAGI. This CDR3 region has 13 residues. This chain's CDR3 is CASSQPGSDEAFF.

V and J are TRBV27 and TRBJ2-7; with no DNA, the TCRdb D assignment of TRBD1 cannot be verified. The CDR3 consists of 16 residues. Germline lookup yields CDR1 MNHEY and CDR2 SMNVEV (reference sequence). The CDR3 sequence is CASSLTADRLTYEQYF.